This T cell receptor beta chain was captured by sequencing in a study of OX40 agonist ivuxolimab in advanced cancers. As for the study in general: With ivuxolimab, an agonistic anti-OX40 (CD134) antibody, patients were treated.

Produced via immunoSEQ multiplex PCR; TCRdb's table is partial and in-frame only. The sample consists of about 60,000 clones, more than 85% of them appearing once. Study results and caveats: Low normalized T-cell clonal expansion was also seen in some nonresponders. The 0.1-3.0 mg/kg partial responders had among the lowest clonal expansion.

Baseline, cycle 4 day 1, and cycle 7 day 1 were the blood sampling points. Germline loops: CDR1 SGHRS, CDR2 YFSETQ. CDR3 length equals 16 residues. V trimming: 0 bases; J trimming: 6 bases; junction bases outside the gene matches: 8. This clone was counted only a few times. Its antigen is as yet unknown. This sequence originates from an adult with an advanced solid tumor such as melanoma, head and neck, liver or kidney cancer. This chain connects TRBV5-1 to TRBJ2-2; TRBD1 aligns across 7 bases. Source: CD4+ or CD8+ T cells sorted from blood, taken in a trial of the OX40 agonist ivuxolimab. CDR3 in amino acids: CASSLAGTVTSGELFF. CDR3 nucleotide sequence: TGCGCCAGCAGCTTGGCCGGGACAGTCACGTCCGGGGAGCTGTTTTTT.